This is a list of T cell receptor beta chains from one sample in a study of blood T cell repertoires in COVID-19. Measured with immunoSEQ multiplex PCR; TCRdb has only the in-frame clones, and not every one. The sample records 200,000 to 300,000 clones, 84% being singletons. Material: peripheral blood. Receptors originate from a human donor in a cohort sampled during active COVID-19. Both conserved end residues are part of each CDR3. The D gene is left open where the match is weak. A row's size may be missing; if present it is once, few, many or a size class.

d_gene	v_gene	j_gene	abundance	CDR3aa	CDR3nt
NA	TRBV12-3/TRBV12-4	TRBJ1-4	NA	CASSQRGGEKLFF	TGTGCCAGCAGCCAAAGGGGAGGTGAAAAACTGTTTTTT
NA	TRBV5-6	TRBJ2-3	NA	CASSSPLGGTPTQYF	TGTGCCAGCAGCTCGCCCTTAGGCGGGACGCCTACGCAGTATTTT
NA	TRBV6-2/TRBV6-3	TRBJ1-2	NA	CASSYEFRGLGDGYTF	TGTGCCAGCAGTTACGAATTCAGGGGTTTAGGCGATGGCTACACCTTC
TRBD1	TRBV7-9	TRBJ1-6	NA	CASSTGTGNSPLHF	TGTGCCAGCAGTACCGGGACAGGGAATTCACCCCTCCACTTT
TRBD1	TRBV6-5	TRBJ1-2	once	CASSDRDSAYGYTF	TGTGCCAGCAGCGACCGGGACAGCGCATATGGCTACACCTTC
TRBD1	TRBV7-8	TRBJ1-1	NA	CASSLVGTDAFF	TGTGCCAGCAGCTTAGTGGGGACAGACGCTTTCTTT
TRBD1	TRBV5-1	TRBJ2-1	NA	CASSQRSGQGVSEQFF	TGCGCCAGCAGCCAGAGATCCGGACAGGGAGTAAGTGAGCAGTTCTTC
TRBD1	TRBV7-9	TRBJ1-1	many	CASSPTGGYTEAFF	TGTGCCAGCAGTCCTACAGGGGGTTACACTGAAGCTTTCTTT
NA	TRBV6-2/TRBV6-3	TRBJ1-1	NA	CASSPPHRDTEAFF	TGTGCCAGCAGTCCCCCCCACAGGGACACTGAAGCTTTCTTT
TRBD2	TRBV7-8	TRBJ2-7	NA	CASILTPGLPSYEQYF	TGTGCCAGCATCCTGACACCGGGACTACCATCCTACGAGCAGTACTTC
TRBD1	TRBV19	TRBJ1-4	NA	CASTAIGDRGTNEKLFF	TGTGCCAGTACCGCGATAGGGGACAGGGGTACTAATGAAAAACTGTTTTTT
NA	TRBV5-1	TRBJ2-2	NA	CASSLGVSNTGELFF	TGCGCCAGCAGCCTCGGGGTTTCGAACACCGGGGAGCTGTTTTTT
TRBD1	TRBV9	TRBJ2-1	NA	CASSVQGAIRGNNEQFF	TGTGCCAGCAGCGTACAGGGGGCGATAAGGGGGAACAATGAGCAGTTCTTC
NA	TRBV4-1	TRBJ2-3	NA	CASSLVSGTADTQYF	TGCGCCAGCAGCCTGGTAAGCGGTACGGCAGATACGCAGTATTTT
TRBD1	TRBV5-4	TRBJ1-3	NA	CASSRGTGRHTIYF	TGTGCCAGCAGCCGAGGGACAGGGCGGCACACCATATATTTT
NA	TRBV7-8	TRBJ2-2	NA	CASSPLAHLGELFF	TGTGCCAGCAGCCCGCTAGCGCATTTGGGGGAGCTGTTTTTT
TRBD2	TRBV15	TRBJ2-1	NA	CATSRGLAGGGNEQFF	TGTGCCACCAGCAGAGGGCTAGCGGGAGGGGGCAATGAGCAGTTCTTC
NA	TRBV2	TRBJ1-2	NA	CASTLESYGYTF	TGTGCCAGCACATTGGAGTCCTATGGCTACACCTTC
TRBD2	TRBV2	TRBJ2-5	NA	CASSDWLAGGGTQYF	TGTGCCAGCAGTGACTGGCTAGCGGGAGGGGGGACCCAGTACTTC
NA	TRBV7-2	TRBJ2-1	NA	CASSSAGTGLSPYNEQFF	TGTGCCAGCAGCTCAGCCGGGACGGGACTTTCCCCCTACAATGAGCAGTTCTTC
TRBD2	TRBV6-2/TRBV6-3	TRBJ2-5	NA	CASSYPGGGETQYF	TGTGCCAGCAGTTACCCGGGGGGGGGAGAGACCCAGTACTTC
TRBD2	TRBV6-5	TRBJ2-2	few	CATGTSSAGELFF	TGTGCCACCGGGACTAGTTCCGCCGGGGAGCTGTTTTTT
TRBD2	TRBV19	TRBJ2-3	NA	CASSTVAGNTDTQYF	TGTGCCAGTAGTACTGTAGCGGGGAACACAGATACGCAGTATTTT
TRBD1	TRBV5-1	TRBJ2-7	NA	CASSPGQGSYEQYF	TGCGCCAGCAGTCCGGGACAGGGGTCCTACGAGCAGTACTTC
NA	TRBV19	TRBJ1-5	few	CASSALFDGNQPQHF	TGTGCCAGTAGCGCGTTATTTGACGGGAATCAGCCCCAGCATTTT
TRBD2	TRBV27	TRBJ2-1	NA	CASTRPGTSGRSEQFF	TGTGCCAGCACGCGGCCCGGGACTAGCGGGAGAAGTGAGCAGTTCTTC
NA	TRBV5-4	TRBJ2-7	NA	CASSLPAFHEQYF	TGTGCCAGCAGCTTACCAGCGTTCCACGAGCAGTACTTC
NA	TRBV7-9	TRBJ2-7	NA	CASSQKGVWLESSYEQYF	TGTGCCAGCAGCCAAAAAGGTGTTTGGTTGGAGAGCTCCTACGAGCAGTACTTC
TRBD2	TRBV11-3	TRBJ2-3	NA	CASSFSGTSPTDTQYF	TGTGCCAGCAGCTTCTCCGGGACTAGTCCCACAGATACGCAGTATTTT
NA	TRBV5-1	TRBJ2-1	NA	CASSRGQNNNEQFF	TGCGCCAGCAGCCGGGGACAAAACAACAATGAGCAGTTCTTC
NA	TRBV2	TRBJ1-1	NA	CASSGSLNTEAFF	TGTGCCAGCAGTGGTTCCTTGAACACTGAAGCTTTCTTT
TRBD1	TRBV13	TRBJ2-7	few	CASSLGQGNSYEQYF	TGTGCCAGCAGCTTGGGACAGGGGAACTCCTACGAGCAGTACTTC